This T cell receptor (beta chain) was captured in a study of T-cell reconstitution after alpha-beta-depleted transplantation in children. Study-level findings and limits: By one year post-transplant, T-cell counts and diversity largely arose from T cells that were newly produced.

Note on this clonotype: Its antigen is not identified.

The germline V gene has CDR1 SGHKS and CDR2 YYEKEE (reference sequence). The length of the CDR3 is 15 residues. Trimming took 6 bases from V and 4 from J; bases not matched to a gene: 12. A library of TCRbeta sequences, prepared with unique molecular identifiers, was generated. TCRdb re-analysed the PCR reads in MiXCR, keeping a single row per CDR3 protein. The repertoire holds roughly 790,000 distinct CDR3 sequences, 16% seen once, with roughly 5% in the top ten. The V call is TRBV5-5, the J call TRBJ1-1; the match to TRBD1 covers 7 bases. This clonotype was obtained from a male patient between 10 and 17 years old who had a stem cell transplant for acute lymphoblastic leukemia, so the T cells may come from the graft donor. Source: PBMCs, mostly from graft donor cells, taken 360 days after TCRalphabeta/CD19-depleted stem cell transplant. The DNA for the CDR3 is TGTGCCAGCACCCCGACAGGGTCTTGGGTCACTGAAGCTTTCTTT. Its translation is CASTPTGSWVTEAFF.